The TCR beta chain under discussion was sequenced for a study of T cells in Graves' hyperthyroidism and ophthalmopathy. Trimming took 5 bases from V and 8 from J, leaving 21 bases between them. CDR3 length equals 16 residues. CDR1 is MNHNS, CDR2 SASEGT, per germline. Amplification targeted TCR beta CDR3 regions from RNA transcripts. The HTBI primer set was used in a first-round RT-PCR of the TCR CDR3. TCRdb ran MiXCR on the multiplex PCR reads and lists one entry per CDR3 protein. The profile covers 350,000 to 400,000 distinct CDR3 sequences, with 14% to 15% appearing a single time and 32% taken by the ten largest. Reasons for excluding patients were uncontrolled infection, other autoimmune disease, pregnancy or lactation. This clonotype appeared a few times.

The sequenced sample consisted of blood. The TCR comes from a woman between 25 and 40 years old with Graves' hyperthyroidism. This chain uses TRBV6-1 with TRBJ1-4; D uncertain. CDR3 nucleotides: TGTGCCAGCAGTTATGGGTCGGGTGGGAGCAGGGAAAAACTGTTTTTT. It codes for CASSYGSGGSREKLFF.